The following is a T cell receptor beta chain sequence with its context. This clonotype was found many times. Its antigen is not yet known. Per-base qualities were not stored, and no clone one base away is much larger. This sample was included in a study of CD8+CD57+ T cells in acquired aplastic anemia (dated by TCRdb to 2016 to 2019). About the study as a whole: Extracted DNA from sorted CD4+ and CD8+ cells averaged about 3 ug, ranging from about 0.17 to 30 ug. CD8+CD57+ expansion was defined as a frequency above the mean frequency observed in healthy subjects.

The patients picked for sequencing were ones in whom flow cytometry had shown an expansion of CD8+CD57+ cells. All patients had severe acquired aplastic anemia diagnosed by International Study of Aplastic Anemia and Agranulocytosis and Camitta criteria. At the time blood was sampled, none of the patients had received any therapy. The study deep-sequenced TCR repertoires of sorted CD4+ and CD8+ blood T cells from severe aplastic anemia patients and healthy subjects. In the USA, patient enrollment took place under clinicaltrials.gov protocols 00001620, 01623167, 00001397, 00071045, 00081523 and 00961064. Ficoll-Paque density gradient centrifugation was used to isolate peripheral blood mononuclear cells. CD4+ and CD8+ T cells were sorted by FACS or magnetic beads before DNA extraction. Findings and caveats that apply to the study as a whole: No significant difference in CD8+ Simpson's diversity was found between patients and healthy controls (P=0.060). Around 27 CD8+ CDR3 sequences were shared between patients and controls but appeared highly expressed in patients and within their immunodominant clones.

Per the germline V gene, MNHNS is the CDR1 and SASEGT is the CDR2. From the cysteine up to the phenylalanine, the CDR3 has a length of 14 residues. Only the CDR3 portion is preserved as DNA: 42 bases, with reading frame beginning at the first base. Trimming costs V 6 bases and J 7 bases, and their ends lie 13 bases apart. Genomic DNA was used as template for profiling of TCR beta VDJ combinations and CDR3 sequences. An Illumina HiSeq 2000 was used for TCR repertoire sequencing. Processing in the source paper ran as follows. Repertoire assessment relied on Simpson's diversity index, CDR3 size and DJ length profiles, and TRBV/TRBJ rearrangement plots. The most abundant DNA sequence in the deep sequencing data was defined as the immunodominant clone. CDR3 amino acid sequences were screened for sharing across subjects and compared with published repertoires and the VDJdb database. TCRdb took the public reads, trimmed them with fastp at Q25, ran MiXCR for clone calling and kept in-frame beta chains. All rows with the same CDR3 protein become a single entry with the most common DNA and genes. TCRdb, not the original authors, processed these V and J calls. Across this sample there are some 150,000 distinct CDR3 sequences, with 40% to 55% seen only once. Roughly 1.2% of the sample is in the top ten clones.

The TCR was taken from a human donor with aplastic anemia. The sequenced sample consisted of sorted CD4+, CD8+, or CD8+CD57+ T cells (not recorded which) from PBMCs. Recombination connected TRBV6-1 to TRBJ1-6; the D gene assignment is ambiguous. CDR3 sequence: CASRVSLGNSPLHF. The DNA is TGTGCCAGCAGAGTTTCCCTAGGGAATTCACCCCTCCACTTT.